This T cell receptor (beta chain) appears in the sequencing data of a study of blood T cells in healthy people across ages. About the study: Roughly one uniquely barcoded beta molecule per two T cells was captured. Study results and limitations: Roughly linear declines in TCR beta diversity per million T cells occurred with age.

Samples had at least 6.5 million PBMCs isolated from them. As to this clonotype: No antigen is known for it.

The use of a sample-barcoded 5' primer and a J-beta primer mix characterized a second PCR of roughly 6 to 11 cycles. TCRdb re-called the 5' RACE reads through MiXCR, storing one row per CDR3 protein. The sample shows some 1.5 million distinct CDR3 sequences, roughly 27% of them seen only once. This clonotype was sampled from a woman aged 25 to 39 in good health. The sequenced sample was blood.

The CDR3 spells CASSSGGFLFGSPLHF. The CDR3 DNA sequence: TGTGCCAGCAGCTCAGGGGGATTCCTGTTCGGTTCACCCCTCCACTTT. V usage is TRBV11-2 and J usage is TRBJ1-6, with 7 bases that match TRBD1. The CDR3 spans 16 residues. Per germline, CDR1 SGHAT and CDR2 FQNNGV. V gave up 4 bases and J gave up 9 bases; unmatched junction bases: 12.